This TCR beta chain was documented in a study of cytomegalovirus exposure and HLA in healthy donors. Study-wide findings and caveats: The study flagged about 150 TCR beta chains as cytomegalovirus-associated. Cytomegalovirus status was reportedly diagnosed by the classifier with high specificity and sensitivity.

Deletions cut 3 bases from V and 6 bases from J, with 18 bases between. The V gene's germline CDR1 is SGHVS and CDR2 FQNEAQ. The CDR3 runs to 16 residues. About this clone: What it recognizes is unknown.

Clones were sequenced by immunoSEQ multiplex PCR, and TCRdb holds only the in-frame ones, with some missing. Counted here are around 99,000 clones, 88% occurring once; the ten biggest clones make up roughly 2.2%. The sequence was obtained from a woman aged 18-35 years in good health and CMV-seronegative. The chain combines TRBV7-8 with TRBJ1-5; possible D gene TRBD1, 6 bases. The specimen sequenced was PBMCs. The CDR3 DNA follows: TGTGCCAGCAGCTTCGGGGGGCAGGGGCCGGTTCAGCCCCAGCATTTT. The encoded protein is CASSFGGQGPVQPQHF.